This T cell receptor beta chain appears in the sequencing data of a study of blood T cell repertoires in COVID-19. Trimming cost V 2 bases and J 8 bases, with 15 bases left between them. The CDR3 sequence is 14 residues long. Repertoires were generated with immunoSEQ multiplex PCR, while TCRdb's copy carries only in-frame clones and drops some. The table includes tens of thousands of clones, 80% to 95% detected once. The receptor's source is a man between 60 and 75 years old with acute or convalescent COVID-19. V usage is TRBV23-1 and J usage is TRBJ1-2; the D gene is possibly TRBD1 (6 bases). TRBV23-1 is an ORF, with its function uncertain. Sequenced: peripheral blood. This CDR3 reads CASSQATGTRGYTF. In nucleotides, the CDR3 is TGCGCCAGCAGTCAAGCTACCGGGACAAGAGGCTACACCTTC.